This is a list of T cell receptor beta chains from one sample in a study of T cell responses to AZD1222 COVID-19 vaccine. The protocol was immunoSEQ multiplex PCR, while the TCRdb copy is restricted to in-frame clones and leaves out a portion. The sample lists roughly 150,000 clones, around 93% occurring once. Material: peripheral blood, obtained on day 0 of AZD1222 vaccination. These receptors all stem from an adult in good health. Each CDR3 is given with its conserved first and last residue. A D gene is named only where the DNA matches it firmly. Only part of the rows carry a size: once, few, many, or a class if the clone is expanded.

cdr3_length j_call v_call d_call clone_size cdr3_aa cdr3_nt
17 TRBJ1-4 TRBV4-3 TRBD1 NA CASSQDQGAHTNEKLFF TGCGCCAGCAGCCAAGACCAGGGGGCGCATACTAATGAAAAACTGTTTTTT
12 TRBJ1-2 TRBV29-1 NA NA CTAGGPNYGYTF TGCACCGCTGGAGGACCTAACTATGGCTACACCTTC
17 TRBJ2-7 TRBV28 TRBD2 NA CASSLIRGGKGANEQYF TGTGCCAGCAGCCTCATCCGGGGGGGAAAGGGTGCGAACGAGCAGTACTTC
15 TRBJ1-1 TRBV6-5 NA NA CASSYNPGANTEAFF TGTGCCAGCAGTTACAACCCCGGCGCGAACACTGAAGCTTTCTTT
12 TRBJ1-1 TRBV10-1 NA NA CASSPSGHEAFF TGCGCCAGCAGCCCGAGTGGACACGAAGCTTTCTTT
14 TRBJ1-5 TRBV29-1 TRBD1 NA CSVKGQGVDQPQHF TGCAGCGTGAAGGGACAGGGAGTGGATCAGCCCCAGCATTTT
14 TRBJ1-3 TRBV30 NA NA CAWSGRGGGNTIYF TGTGCCTGGAGTGGCCGGGGCGGAGGAAACACCATATATTTT
12 TRBJ2-7 TRBV24-1 NA NA CATGGPNYEQYF TGTGCCACCGGGGGACCGAACTACGAGCAGTACTTC
16 TRBJ1-1 TRBV19 NA NA CASSILPGPMNTEAFF TGTGCCAGTAGTATCCTTCCTGGACCGATGAACACTGAAGCTTTCTTT
13 TRBJ1-1 TRBV4-2 NA NA CASSQGLWTEAFF TGTGCCAGCAGCCAAGGATTGTGGACTGAAGCTTTCTTT
14 TRBJ1-5 TRBV19 NA NA CASTPGAGNQPQHF TGTGCCAGTACCCCAGGGGCAGGCAATCAGCCCCAGCATTTT
15 TRBJ2-7 TRBV2 TRBD2 NA CASSEQGRGGLVLYF TGTGCCAGCAGTGAGCAGGGTCGGGGGGGCCTTGTTCTGTACTTC
14 TRBJ2-7 TRBV7-2 TRBD2 NA CASSFSGGSYEQYF TGTGCCAGCAGCTTCTCGGGGGGCTCCTACGAGCAGTACTTC
14 TRBJ2-5 TRBV10-1 TRBD1 NA CASSQGTGGETQYF TGCGCCAGCAGTCAAGGGACAGGGGGCGAGACCCAGTACTTC
16 TRBJ1-1 TRBV28 NA NA CASSLPGIGMNTEAFF TGTGCCAGCAGTTTGCCAGGGATCGGGATGAACACTGAAGCTTTCTTT
14 TRBJ1-1 TRBV9 TRBD1 NA CASSRTGWDTEAFF TGTGCCAGCAGCAGGACAGGGTGGGACACTGAAGCTTTCTTT
14 TRBJ1-3 TRBV27 NA NA CASRELGGRNTIYF TGTGCCAGCAGAGAGTTGGGGGGGCGGAACACCATATATTTT
17 TRBJ1-1 TRBV6-2/TRBV6-3 TRBD1 few CASSGRTGDTLNTEAFF TGTGCCAGCAGTGGAAGGACAGGAGATACTTTGAACACTGAAGCTTTCTTT
16 TRBJ1-5 TRBV6-6 NA NA CASSYPTGGGNQPQHF TGTGCCAGCAGTTACCCAACAGGTGGTGGCAATCAGCCCCAGCATTTT
13 TRBJ2-7 TRBV7-2 NA NA CASSKTGAYEQYF TGTGCCAGCAGCAAAACAGGTGCCTACGAGCAGTACTTC
16 TRBJ2-7 TRBV5-1 TRBD1 NA CASSLDGQGSSYEQYF TGCGCCAGCAGCTTGGACGGACAGGGGAGCTCCTACGAGCAGTACTTC
14 TRBJ1-5 TRBV15 NA NA CATSRVLSNQPQHF TGTGCCACCAGCAGAGTTTTGTCCAATCAGCCCCAGCATTTT
16 TRBJ2-3 TRBV7-6 TRBD1 NA CASSLGTGGAADTQYF TGTGCCAGCAGCTTAGGGACAGGGGGCGCGGCAGATACGCAGTATTTT
15 TRBJ1-1 TRBV13 TRBD1 few CASSWTGGPDTEAFF TGTGCCAGCAGCTGGACAGGGGGCCCTGACACTGAAGCTTTCTTT
13 TRBJ2-3 TRBV24-1 NA NA CATSDLNLDTQYF TGTGCCACCAGTGATTTGAACCTAGATACGCAGTATTTT
15 TRBJ1-5 TRBV19 NA NA CASTERNRFNQPQHF TGTGCCAGTACCGAAAGGAACAGGTTCAATCAGCCCCAGCATTTT
15 TRBJ1-1 TRBV19 TRBD1 few CASSTKGQGGTEAFF TGTGCCAGTAGTACGAAGGGACAGGGGGGCACTGAAGCTTTCTTT
15 TRBJ2-4 TRBV7-9 TRBD2 NA CASSWSGGVKNIQYF TGTGCCAGCAGCTGGTCGGGAGGGGTCAAAAACATTCAGTACTTC
14 TRBJ1-2 TRBV28 NA few CASSLSPVNYGYTF TGTGCCAGCAGTTTATCACCGGTTAACTATGGCTACACCTTC
14 TRBJ1-3 TRBV11-2 NA once CASSPGSSGNTIYF TGTGCCAGCAGCCCAGGAAGCTCTGGAAACACCATATATTTT
14 TRBJ2-2 TRBV11-3 NA NA CASSFGQGGGELFF TGTGCCAGCAGCTTCGGCCAGGGTGGCGGGGAGCTGTTTTTT
13 TRBJ2-7 TRBV3-1/TRBV3-2 NA NA CASSQGLRDEQYF TGTGCCAGCAGCCAAGGCCTCCGTGACGAGCAGTACTTC
19 TRBJ1-4 TRBV7-8 NA NA CASSPTPWGQPATNEKLFF TGTGCCAGCAGTCCTACCCCCTGGGGCCAACCCGCAACTAATGAAAAACTGTTTTTT
14 TRBJ2-3 TRBV5-1 NA NA CASGGISSTDTQYF TGCGCCAGCGGGGGGATCTCTAGCACAGATACGCAGTATTTT
12 TRBJ1-6 TRBV10-3 NA NA CATWEHNSPLHF TGTGCCACCTGGGAACATAATTCACCCCTCCACTTT
15 TRBJ2-3 TRBV7-2 NA NA CASSLVGQGTDTQYF TGTGCCAGCAGCTTAGTGGGGCAGGGCACAGATACGCAGTATTTT
16 TRBJ1-1 TRBV19 NA NA CASSLLGTGTNNEAFF TGTGCCAGTAGCCTCCTCGGCACAGGGACTAATAATGAAGCTTTCTTT
15 TRBJ1-6 TRBV19 NA NA CASSSYGRGGSPLHF TGTGCCAGTAGTTCTTACGGCCGGGGCGGTTCACCCCTCCACTTT
13 TRBJ2-7 TRBV27 NA NA CASRPDERHEQYF TGTGCCAGCAGGCCTGATGAGCGCCACGAGCAGTACTTC
11 TRBJ1-2 TRBV20-1 NA NA CSAPTDRGYTF TGCAGTGCCCCGACAGATCGCGGCTACACCTTC
16 TRBJ2-6 TRBV4-3 NA NA CASSQDQGSGANVLTF TGCGCCAGCAGCCAAGATCAAGGCAGTGGGGCCAACGTCCTGACTTTC
16 TRBJ2-7 TRBV9 NA NA CASSVGAVGSNYEQYF TGTGCCAGCAGCGTAGGGGCGGTGGGGAGTAACTACGAGCAGTACTTC
13 TRBJ2-7 TRBV5-5 NA NA CASSQGSPYEQYF TGTGCCAGCAGCCAGGGGTCCCCCTACGAGCAGTACTTC
13 TRBJ2-7 TRBV7-3 NA NA CASSLSGGGEQYF TGTGCCAGCAGCTTATCTGGGGGTGGCGAGCAGTACTTC
13 TRBJ1-5 TRBV19 NA few CASNPREGQPQHF TGTGCCAGTAATCCCAGGGAGGGTCAGCCCCAGCATTTT
18 TRBJ2-1 TRBV11-2 TRBD2 NA CASSLGGGKVSIGNEQFF TGTGCCAGCAGCTTAGGGGGGGGAAAAGTTTCTATCGGCAATGAGCAGTTCTTC
14 TRBJ1-3 TRBV5-1 NA few CASSLGEIGNTIYF TGCGCCAGCAGCTTGGGGGAGATTGGAAACACCATATATTTT
14 TRBJ1-6 TRBV9 NA NA CASSFLATDSPLHF TGTGCCAGCAGTTTCCTAGCCACCGATTCACCCCTCCACTTT
15 TRBJ2-7 TRBV5-4 TRBD2 NA CASSLVAGPSYEQYF TGTGCCAGCAGTCTGGTAGCGGGACCCTCCTACGAGCAGTACTTC
15 TRBJ2-7 TRBV7-2 TRBD1 NA CASSSTGTGTYEQYF TGTGCCAGCAGCTCGACCGGGACAGGAACCTACGAGCAGTACTTC
17 TRBJ1-6 TRBV4-1 NA NA CASSQILSQGGRSPLHF TGCGCCAGCAGCCAAATTTTATCCCAGGGTGGGCGGTCACCCCTCCACTTT
15 TRBJ2-2 TRBV4-1 NA once CASSQVAENTGELFF TGCGCCAGCAGCCAAGTGGCAGAAAACACCGGGGAGCTGTTTTTT
14 TRBJ2-7 TRBV9 NA NA CASSVAAASYEQYF TGTGCCAGCAGCGTAGCGGCAGCCTCCTACGAGCAGTACTTC
15 TRBJ1-6 TRBV9 TRBD1 NA CASSTRAGGISPLHF TGTGCCAGCAGTACCCGGGCAGGGGGCATTTCACCCCTCCACTTT
14 TRBJ1-4 TRBV6-5 NA NA CASSHRSGGEKLFF TGTGCCAGCAGTCATCGCTCGGGCGGGGAAAAACTGTTTTTT
13 TRBJ1-2 TRBV11-2 NA NA CASSLVVGEGYTF TGTGCCAGCAGCTTAGTAGTCGGTGAAGGCTACACCTTC
16 TRBJ1-3 TRBV19 NA NA CASSAGPQSSGNTIYF TGTGCCAGTAGTGCGGGACCCCAAAGCTCTGGAAACACCATATATTTT
16 TRBJ1-4 TRBV5-6 TRBD1 NA CASSSIGQGRNEKLFF TGTGCCAGCAGCTCAATAGGACAGGGCCGTAATGAAAAACTGTTTTTT
17 TRBJ2-5 TRBV7-2 NA NA CASSLGGFTVLGETQYF TGTGCCAGCAGCTTAGGAGGCTTCACTGTCTTGGGAGAGACCCAGTACTTC